Reported below is one T cell receptor beta chain. The data belong to a study of blood T cell repertoires in COVID-19. As for the study in general: The United States, Italy and Spain were the sources of the acute and convalescent COVID-19 samples. Sample material is recorded as cDNA or gDNA derived from T cells, B-cell-depleted T cells, or PBMCs.

Assay used: immunoSEQ multiplex PCR; TCRdb lists only in-frame clones, some missing. The table lists 290,000 or so clones, about 90% of them singletons, with 3.5% to 4.5% in the top ten. Assignment of participants to cohorts was predicated upon participant-reported clinical history. The CDR3 has 16 residues. The germline gives CDR1 SGHTS, CDR2 YDEGEE. The trim removed 0 bases at V and 2 bases at J, leaving 4 bases unmatched. This clonotype originated in a woman under 30 with acute COVID-19. The chain links TRBV5-8 to TRBJ1-4, with 7 bases identical to TRBD1. The sequencing sample was made of PBMCs or T cells enriched from blood (not recorded which). CDR3: CASSLGTGATNEKLFF. CDR3 nucleotides: TGTGCCAGCAGCTTGGGCACAGGGGCGACTAATGAAAAACTGTTTTTT. Combining the CDR3 with reference TRBV5-8 and TRBJ1-4 gives the whole variable domain EAGVTQSPTHLIKTRGQQATLRCSPISGHTSVYWYQQALGLGLQFLLWYDEGEERNRGNFPPRFSGRQFPNYSSELNVNALELEDSALYLCASSLGTGATNEKLFFGSGTQLSVL.